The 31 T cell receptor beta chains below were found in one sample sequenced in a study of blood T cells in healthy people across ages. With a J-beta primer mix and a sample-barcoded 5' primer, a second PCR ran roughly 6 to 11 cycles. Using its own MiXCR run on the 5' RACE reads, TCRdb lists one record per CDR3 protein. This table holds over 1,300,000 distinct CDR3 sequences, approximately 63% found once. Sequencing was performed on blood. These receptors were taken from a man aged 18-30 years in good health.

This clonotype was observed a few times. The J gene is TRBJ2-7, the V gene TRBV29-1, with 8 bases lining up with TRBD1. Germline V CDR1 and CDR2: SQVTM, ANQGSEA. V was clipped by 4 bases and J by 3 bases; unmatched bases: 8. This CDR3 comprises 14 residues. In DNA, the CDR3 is TGCAGCGTTGTGGGGGCAGGGGGCATCTACGAGCAGTACTTC. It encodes CSVVGAGGIYEQYF.

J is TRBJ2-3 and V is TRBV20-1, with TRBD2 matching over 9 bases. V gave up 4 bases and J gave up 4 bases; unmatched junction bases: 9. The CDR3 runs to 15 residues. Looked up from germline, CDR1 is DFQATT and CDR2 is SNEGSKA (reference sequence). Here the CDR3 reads CSANDGLALPDTQYF. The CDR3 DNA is TGCAGTGCTAACGACGGACTAGCGTTGCCAGATACGCAGTATTTT.

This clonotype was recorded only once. The CDR3 region is CASRPGTGINSPLHF. The CDR3 nucleotides are TGTGCCAGCAGGCCCGGGACAGGGATCAATTCACCCCTCCACTTT. The gene calls are TRBV2 and TRBJ1-6; 9 bases are a match to TRBD1. This CDR3 has 15 residues. Germline assignment: CDR1 SNHLY and CDR2 FYNNEI. V gave up 6 bases and J gave up 7 bases; unmatched junction bases: 7.

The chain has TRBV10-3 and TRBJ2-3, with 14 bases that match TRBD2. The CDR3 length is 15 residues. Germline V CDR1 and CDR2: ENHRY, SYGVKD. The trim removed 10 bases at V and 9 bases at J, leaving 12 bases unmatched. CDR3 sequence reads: CATIPGLAGVVTQYF. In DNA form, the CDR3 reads TGTGCCACTATCCCGGGACTAGCGGGAGTTGTGACGCAGTATTTT.

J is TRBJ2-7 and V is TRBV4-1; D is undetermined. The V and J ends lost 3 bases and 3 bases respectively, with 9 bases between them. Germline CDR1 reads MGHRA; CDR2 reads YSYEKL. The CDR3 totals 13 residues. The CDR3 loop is CASSQEAHYEQYF. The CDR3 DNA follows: TGCGCCAGCAGCCAGGAAGCCCACTACGAGCAGTACTTC.

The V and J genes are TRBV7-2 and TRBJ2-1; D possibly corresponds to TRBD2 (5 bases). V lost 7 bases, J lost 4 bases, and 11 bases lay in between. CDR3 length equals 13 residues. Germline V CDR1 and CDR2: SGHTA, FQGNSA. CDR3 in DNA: TGTGCCAGCACAGCACGGACTTACAATGAGCAGTTCTTC. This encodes CASTARTYNEQFF.

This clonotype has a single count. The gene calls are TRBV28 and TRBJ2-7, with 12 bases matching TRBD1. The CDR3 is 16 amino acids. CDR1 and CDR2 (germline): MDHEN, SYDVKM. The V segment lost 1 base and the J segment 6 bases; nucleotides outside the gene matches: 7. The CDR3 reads CASSLFYGDRGLEQYF. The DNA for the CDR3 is TGTGCCAGCAGTTTATTCTATGGGGACAGGGGGCTCGAGCAGTACTTC.

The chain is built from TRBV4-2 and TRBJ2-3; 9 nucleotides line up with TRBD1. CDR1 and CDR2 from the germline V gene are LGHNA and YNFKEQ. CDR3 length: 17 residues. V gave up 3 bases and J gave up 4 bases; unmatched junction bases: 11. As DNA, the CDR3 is TGTGCCAGCAGCCACGCCCGGGACAGGGTGGGCGCAGATACGCAGTATTTT. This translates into CASSHARDRVGADTQYF.

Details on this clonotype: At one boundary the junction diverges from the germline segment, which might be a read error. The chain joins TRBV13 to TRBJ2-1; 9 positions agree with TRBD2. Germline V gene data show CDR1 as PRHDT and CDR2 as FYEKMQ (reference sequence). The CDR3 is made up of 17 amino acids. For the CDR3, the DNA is TGTGCCAGCAGCTTAAGTCTAGCGGGGAGCTCCTACAATGAGCGGTTCTTC. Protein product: CASSLSLAGSSYNERFF. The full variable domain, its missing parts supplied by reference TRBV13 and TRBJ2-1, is AAGVIQSPRHLIKEKRETATLKCYPIPRHDTVYWYQQGPGQDPQFLISFYEKMQSDKGSIPDRFSAQQFSDYHSELNMSSLELGDSALYFCASSLSLAGSSYNERFFGPGTRLTVL.

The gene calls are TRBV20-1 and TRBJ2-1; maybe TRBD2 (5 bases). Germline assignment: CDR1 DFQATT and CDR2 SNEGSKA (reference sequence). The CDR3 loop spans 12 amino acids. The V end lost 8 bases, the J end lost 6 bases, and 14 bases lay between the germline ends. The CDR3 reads CSTSGSPNEQFF. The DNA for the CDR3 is TGCAGTACCTCTGGGAGCCCCAATGAGCAGTTCTTC.

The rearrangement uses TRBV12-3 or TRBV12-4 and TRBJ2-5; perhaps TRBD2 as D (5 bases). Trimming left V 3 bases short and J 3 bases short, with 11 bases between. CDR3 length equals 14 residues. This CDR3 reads CASSFIGVEETQYF. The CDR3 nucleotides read TGTGCCAGCAGTTTTATCGGGGTGGAAGAGACCCAGTACTTC.

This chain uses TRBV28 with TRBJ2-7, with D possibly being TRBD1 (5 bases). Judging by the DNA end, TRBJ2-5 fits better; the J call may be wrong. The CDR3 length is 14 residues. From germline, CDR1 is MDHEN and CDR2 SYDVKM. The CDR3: CASSFQGWVETQYF. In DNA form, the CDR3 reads TGTGCCAGCAGTTTTCAGGGTTGGGTAGAGACCCAGTACTTC.

CDR3 in DNA: TGTGCCAGCAGCACCCCTAGCGGCGGCCTTATTGATACGCAGTATTTT. Translating it yields CASSTPSGGLIDTQYF. J is TRBJ2-3 and V is TRBV6-5; 7 bases are shared with TRBD2. There are 16 residues in the CDR3. Germline V gives CDR1 MNHEY, CDR2 SVGAGI. V shed 6 bases, J shed 6 bases, and the junction held 15 bases outside the gene matches.

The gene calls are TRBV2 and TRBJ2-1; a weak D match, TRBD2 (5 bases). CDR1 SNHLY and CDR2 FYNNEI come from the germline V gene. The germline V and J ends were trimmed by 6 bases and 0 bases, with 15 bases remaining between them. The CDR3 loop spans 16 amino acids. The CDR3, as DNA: TGTGCCAGCAGGAGCCCGAGCGGTAGCTCCTACAATGAGCAGTTCTTC. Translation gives CASRSPSGSSYNEQFF.

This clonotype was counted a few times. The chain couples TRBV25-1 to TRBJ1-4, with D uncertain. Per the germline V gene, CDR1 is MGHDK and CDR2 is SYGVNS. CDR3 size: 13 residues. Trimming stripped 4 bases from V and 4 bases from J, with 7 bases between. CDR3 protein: CASSAGLNEKLFF. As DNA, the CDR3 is TGTGCCAGCAGTGCTGGCCTTAATGAAAAACTGTTTTTT.

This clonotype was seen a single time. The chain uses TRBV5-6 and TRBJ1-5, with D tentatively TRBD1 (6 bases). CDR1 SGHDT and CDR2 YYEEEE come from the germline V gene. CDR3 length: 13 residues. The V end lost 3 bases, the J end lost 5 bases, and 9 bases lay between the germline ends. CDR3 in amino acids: CASSWRGDQPQHF. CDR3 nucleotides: TGTGCCAGCAGCTGGAGGGGGGATCAGCCCCAGCATTTT. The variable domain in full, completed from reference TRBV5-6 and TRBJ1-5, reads DAGVTQSPTHLIKTRGQQVTLRCSPKSGHDTVSWYQQALGQGPQFIFQYYEEEERQRGNFPDRFSGHQFPNYSSELNVNALLLGDSALYLCASSWRGDQPQHFGDGTRLSIL.

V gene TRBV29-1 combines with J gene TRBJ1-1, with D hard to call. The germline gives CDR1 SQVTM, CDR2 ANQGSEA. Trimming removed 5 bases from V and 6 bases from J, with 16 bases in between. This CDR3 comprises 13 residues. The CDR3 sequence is CSVLRRLDPEAFF. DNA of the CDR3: TGCAGCGTTCTTAGAAGGTTAGACCCTGAAGCTTTCTTT.

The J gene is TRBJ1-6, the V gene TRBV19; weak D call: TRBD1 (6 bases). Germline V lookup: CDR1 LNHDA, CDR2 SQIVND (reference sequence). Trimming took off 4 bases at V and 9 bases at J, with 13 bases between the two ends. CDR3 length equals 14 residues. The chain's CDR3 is CASSNQGSGSPLHF. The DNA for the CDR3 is TGTGCCAGTAGTAACCAGGGGTCCGGTTCACCCCTCCACTTT.

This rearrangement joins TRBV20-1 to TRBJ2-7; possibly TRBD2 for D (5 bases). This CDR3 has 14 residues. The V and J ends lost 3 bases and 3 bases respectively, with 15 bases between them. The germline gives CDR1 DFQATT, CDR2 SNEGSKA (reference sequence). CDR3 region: CSASLVGADYEQYF. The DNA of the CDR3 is TGCAGTGCTAGTCTCGTGGGAGCGGACTACGAGCAGTACTTC.

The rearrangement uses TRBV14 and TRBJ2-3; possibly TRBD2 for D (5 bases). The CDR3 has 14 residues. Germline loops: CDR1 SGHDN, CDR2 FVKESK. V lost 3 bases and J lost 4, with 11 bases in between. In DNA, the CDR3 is TGTGCCAGCAGCCAGCTCGGGGATCCAGATACGCAGTATTTT. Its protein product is CASSQLGDPDTQYF.

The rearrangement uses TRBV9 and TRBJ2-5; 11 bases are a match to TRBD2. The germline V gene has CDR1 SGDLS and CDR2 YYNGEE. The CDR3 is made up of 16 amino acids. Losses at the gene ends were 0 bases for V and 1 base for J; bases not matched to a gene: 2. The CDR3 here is CASSVELAGGQETQYF. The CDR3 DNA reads TGTGCCAGCAGCGTAGAGCTAGCGGGGGGCCAAGAGACCCAGTACTTC.

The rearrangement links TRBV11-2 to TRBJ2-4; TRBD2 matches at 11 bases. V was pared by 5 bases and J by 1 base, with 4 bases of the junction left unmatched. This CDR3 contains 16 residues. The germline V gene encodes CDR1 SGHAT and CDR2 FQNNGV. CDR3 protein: CASSPRTSGAKNIQYF. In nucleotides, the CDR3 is TGTGCCAGCAGCCCCCGGACTAGCGGGGCCAAAAACATTCAGTACTTC.

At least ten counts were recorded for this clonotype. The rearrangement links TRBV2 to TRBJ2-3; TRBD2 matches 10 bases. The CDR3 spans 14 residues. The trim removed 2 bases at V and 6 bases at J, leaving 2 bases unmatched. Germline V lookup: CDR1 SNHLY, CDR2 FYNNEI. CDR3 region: CASSEIAGGDTQYF. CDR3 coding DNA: TGTGCCAGCAGTGAAATAGCGGGGGGCGATACGCAGTATTTT.

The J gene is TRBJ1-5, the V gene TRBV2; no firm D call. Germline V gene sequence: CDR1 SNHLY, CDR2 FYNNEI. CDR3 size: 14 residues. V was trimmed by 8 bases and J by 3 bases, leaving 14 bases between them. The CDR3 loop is CASRRQENNQPQHF. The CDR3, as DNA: TGTGCCAGCCGAAGGCAGGAGAACAATCAGCCCCAGCATTTT. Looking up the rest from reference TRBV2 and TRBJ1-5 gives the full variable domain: EPEVTQTPSHQVTQMGQEVILRCVPISNHLYFYWYRQILGQKVEFLVSFYNNEISEKSEIFDDQFSVERPDGSNFTLKIRSTKLEDSAMYFCASRRQENNQPQHFGDGTRLSIL.

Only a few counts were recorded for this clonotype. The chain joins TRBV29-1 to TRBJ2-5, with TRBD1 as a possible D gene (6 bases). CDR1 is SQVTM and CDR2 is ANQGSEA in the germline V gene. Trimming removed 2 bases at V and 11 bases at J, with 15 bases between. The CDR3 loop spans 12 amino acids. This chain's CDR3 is CSVEQGQREQYF. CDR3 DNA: TGCAGCGTTGAACAGGGGCAGAGGGAGCAGTACTTC.

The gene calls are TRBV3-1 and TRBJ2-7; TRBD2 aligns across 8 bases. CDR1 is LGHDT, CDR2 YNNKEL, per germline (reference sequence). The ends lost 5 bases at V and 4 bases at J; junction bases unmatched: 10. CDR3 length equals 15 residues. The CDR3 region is CASSLDPGGPYEQYF. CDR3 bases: TGTGCCAGCAGCTTAGATCCGGGAGGGCCTTACGAGCAGTACTTC.

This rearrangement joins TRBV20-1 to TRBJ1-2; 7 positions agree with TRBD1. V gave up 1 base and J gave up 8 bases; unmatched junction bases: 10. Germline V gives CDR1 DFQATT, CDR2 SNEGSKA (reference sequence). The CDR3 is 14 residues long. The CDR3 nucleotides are TGCAGTGCTAGAGGTACCCAGGGGGAAAAAGGCTACACCTTC. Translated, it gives CSARGTQGEKGYTF.

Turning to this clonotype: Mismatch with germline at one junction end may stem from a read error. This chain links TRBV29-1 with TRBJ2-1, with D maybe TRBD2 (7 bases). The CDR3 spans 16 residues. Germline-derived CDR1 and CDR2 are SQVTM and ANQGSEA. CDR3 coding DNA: TGCAGCGTGGAAGGGGGGGGCAGGGCGACGTACAATGAGCAGTTCTTC. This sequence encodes CSVEGGGRATYNEQFF.

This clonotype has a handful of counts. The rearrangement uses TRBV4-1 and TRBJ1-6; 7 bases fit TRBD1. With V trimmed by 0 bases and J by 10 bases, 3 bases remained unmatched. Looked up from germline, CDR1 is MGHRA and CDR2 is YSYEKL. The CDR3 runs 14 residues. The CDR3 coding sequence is TGCGCCAGCAGCCAAGAGGCAGGGGGATCACCCCTCCACTTT. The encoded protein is CASSQEAGGSPLHF.

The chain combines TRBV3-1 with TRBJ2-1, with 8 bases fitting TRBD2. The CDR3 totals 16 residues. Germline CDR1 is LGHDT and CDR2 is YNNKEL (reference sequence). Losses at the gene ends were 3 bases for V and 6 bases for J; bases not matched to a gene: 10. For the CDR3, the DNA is TGTGCCAGCAGCCAGACCCTAGCGGGCCTGTTCAATGAGCAGTTCTTC. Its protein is CASSQTLAGLFNEQFF.

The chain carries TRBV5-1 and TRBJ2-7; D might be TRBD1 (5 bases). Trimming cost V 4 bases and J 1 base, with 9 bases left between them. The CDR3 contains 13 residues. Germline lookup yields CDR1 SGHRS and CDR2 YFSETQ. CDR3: CASSAKGSYEQYF. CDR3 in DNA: TGCGCCAGCAGCGCGAAGGGGTCCTACGAGCAGTACTTC.